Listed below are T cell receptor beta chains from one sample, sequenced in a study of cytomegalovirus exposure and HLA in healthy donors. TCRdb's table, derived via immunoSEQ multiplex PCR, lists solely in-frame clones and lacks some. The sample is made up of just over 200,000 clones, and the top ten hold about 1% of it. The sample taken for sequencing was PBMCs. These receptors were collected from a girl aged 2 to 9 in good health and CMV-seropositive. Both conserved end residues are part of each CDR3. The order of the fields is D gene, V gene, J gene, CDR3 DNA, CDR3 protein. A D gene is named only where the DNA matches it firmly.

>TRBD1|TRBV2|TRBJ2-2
TGTGCCAGCAGTGCACGACAGGGGGCGATAACCGGGGAGCTGTTTTTT
CASSARQGAITGELFF
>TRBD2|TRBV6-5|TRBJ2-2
TGTGCCAGCACCGTAGCGGGAGCTTTTACCGGGGAGCTGTTTTTT
CASTVAGAFTGELFF
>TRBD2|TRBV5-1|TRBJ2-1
TGCGCCAGCAGCTTGCTACAGCGGGGGTACAATGAGCAGTTCTTC
CASSLLQRGYNEQFF
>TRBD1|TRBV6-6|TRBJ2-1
TGTGCCAGCAGACGCGGACAGGGCTACAATGAGCAGTTCTTC
CASRRGQGYNEQFF
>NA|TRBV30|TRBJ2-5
TGTGCCTGGGGACGGAAGGGAGTGGGGGGTGGGACCCAGTACTTC
CAWGRKGVGGGTQYF
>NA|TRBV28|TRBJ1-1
TGTGCCAGCAGTCCCCGCAGGCAGTTCACTGAAGCTTTCTTT
CASSPRRQFTEAFF
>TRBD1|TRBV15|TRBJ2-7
TGTGCCACCAGCACCGAGCCCGGGACAGGGAACGAGCAGTACTTC
CATSTEPGTGNEQYF
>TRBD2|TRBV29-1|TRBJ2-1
TGCAGCGTTGAAAGGACTAGCGGATACAATGAGCAGTTCTTC
CSVERTSGYNEQFF
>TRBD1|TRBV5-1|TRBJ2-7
TGCGCCAGCAGTTTGCTAGGACAGGGTGACGAGCAGTACTTC
CASSLLGQGDEQYF
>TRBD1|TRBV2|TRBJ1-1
TGTGCCAGCAGGGGGACAGGGGGCATCTACACTGAAGCTTTCTTT
CASRGTGGIYTEAFF
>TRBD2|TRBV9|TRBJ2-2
TGTGCCAGCAGCGTAGGAATGACTAGCGGGATGAGCCCGGTGCGTGACACCGGGGAGCTGTTTTTT
CASSVGMTSGMSPVRDTGELFF
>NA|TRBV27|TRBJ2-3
TGTGCCAGCAGTTTATCGAATACACCAGATACGCAGTATTTT
CASSLSNTPDTQYF
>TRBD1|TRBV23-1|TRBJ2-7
TGCGCCAGCAGTCGGGACAGGTTATCAAAACGGGACTCCTACGAGCAGTACTTC
CASSRDRLSKRDSYEQYF
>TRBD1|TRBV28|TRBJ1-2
TGTGCCAGCAGTTCGCAGGGGGATGGCTACACCTTC
CASSSQGDGYTF
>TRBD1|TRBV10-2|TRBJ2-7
TGCGCCAGCAGTGGGACAGGGCCCCCCACCTACGAGCAGTACTTC
CASSGTGPPTYEQYF
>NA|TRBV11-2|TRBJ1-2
TGTGCCAGCAGCTTAGGGGGAGATGGCTACACCTTC
CASSLGGDGYTF
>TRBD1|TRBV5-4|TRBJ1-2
TGTGCCAGCAGACCCACAGGGGGAAGCTATGGCTACACCTTC
CASRPTGGSYGYTF
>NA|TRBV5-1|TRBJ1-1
TGCGCCAGCAGCTCCCGGGAGGACACTGAAGCTTTCTTT
CASSSREDTEAFF
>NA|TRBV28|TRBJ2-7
TGTGCCAGCAGCCCAGGTGGGCCCTACGAGCAGTACTTC
CASSPGGPYEQYF
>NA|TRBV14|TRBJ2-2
TGTGCCAGCAGTTCGGGACTCACCGGGGAGCTGTTTTTT
CASSSGLTGELFF
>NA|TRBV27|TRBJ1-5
TGTGCCAGCAGTTTAAACTTTGATCAGCCCCAGCATTTT
CASSLNFDQPQHF
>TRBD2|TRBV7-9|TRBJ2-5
TGTGCCAGCAGCTCGGGACTAGTGGGCCAAGAGACCCAGTACTTC
CASSSGLVGQETQYF
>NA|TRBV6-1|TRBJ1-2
TGTGCCAGCAGTGAGCCCCAGGGTAACTATGGCTACACCTTC
CASSEPQGNYGYTF
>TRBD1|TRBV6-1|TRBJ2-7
TGTGCCAGCAGTGCGGGACAGTTCTACGAGCAGTACTTC
CASSAGQFYEQYF
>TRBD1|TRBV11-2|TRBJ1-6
TGTGCCAGCAGCGGACAGGGAGTAGGCTCACCCCTCCACTTT
CASSGQGVGSPLHF
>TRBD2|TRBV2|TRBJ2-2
TGTGCCACCGAAGGAGTAGCGGGAAAAACCGGGGAGCTGTTTTTT
CATEGVAGKTGELFF
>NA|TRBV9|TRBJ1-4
TGTGCCAGCAGCCCCAGCGGCGGGAATTTACAACTGTTTTTT
CASSPSGGNLQLFF
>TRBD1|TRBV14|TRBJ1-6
TGTGCCAGCAGCCACCAGGGGGCAAGGTCACCCCTCCACTTT
CASSHQGARSPLHF
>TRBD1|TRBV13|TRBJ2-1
TGTGCCAGCCGAGGGGGCGAGGGGACCATTTACAATGAGCAGTTCTTC
CASRGGEGTIYNEQFF
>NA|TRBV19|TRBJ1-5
TGTGCCAGTACCTGGGGGCCGAAGGATCAGCCCCAGCATTTT
CASTWGPKDQPQHF
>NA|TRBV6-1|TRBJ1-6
TGTGCCAGCAGTGAAATGTCCCGTGATTCACCCCTCCACTTT
CASSEMSRDSPLHF
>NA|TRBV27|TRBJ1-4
TGTGCCAGCAGCCGGCAGGGCCCTAATGAAAAACTGTTTTTT
CASSRQGPNEKLFF
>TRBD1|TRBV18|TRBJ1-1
TGTGCCAGCTCACCATCCCGACAGGGGCATTGGAACACTGAAGCTTTCTTT
CASSPSRQGHWNTEAFF
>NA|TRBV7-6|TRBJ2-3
TGTGCCAGCAGCTTATTTGGGGGGTCTAGCACAGATACGCAGTATTTT
CASSLFGGSSTDTQYF
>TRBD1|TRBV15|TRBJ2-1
TGTGCCACCAGCGAGAGGGGGCAATCCTACAATGAGCAGTTCTTC
CATSERGQSYNEQFF
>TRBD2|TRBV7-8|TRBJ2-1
TGTGCCAGCAGCTTAGCGGCGGAGGCCGGGACTAGCGGGAGAAAAGGAAGGGAGCAGTTCTTC
CASSLAAEAGTSGRKGREQFF
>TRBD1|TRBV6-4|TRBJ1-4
TGTGCCAGCAGCCCCGTCCAGGGGGCGGGAGAAAAACTGTTTTTT
CASSPVQGAGEKLFF
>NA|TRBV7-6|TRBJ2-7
TGTGCCAGCAGCGGGAGCTCCTACGAGCAGTACTTC
CASSGSSYEQYF
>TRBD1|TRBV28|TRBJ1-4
TGTGCCAGCAGTTTCGGCAGGGGGAATGAAAAACTGTTTTTT
CASSFGRGNEKLFF
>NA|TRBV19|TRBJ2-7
TGTGCCAGTAGTATGTTCCCCCAGGGGCCTGGCGTCCACGAGCAGTACTTC
CASSMFPQGPGVHEQYF
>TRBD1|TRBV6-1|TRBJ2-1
TGTGCCAGCAGTGAAATAGGGACAGGGAACAATGAGCAGTTCTTC
CASSEIGTGNNEQFF
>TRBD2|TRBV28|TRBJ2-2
TGTGCCAGCACCCCGGGGGGTGCGAACACCGGGGAGCTGTTTTTT
CASTPGGANTGELFF
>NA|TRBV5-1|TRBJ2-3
TGCGCCAGCACCCTCAGAAGGGGAGATACGCAGTATTTT
CASTLRRGDTQYF
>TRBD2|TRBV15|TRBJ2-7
TGTGCCACCAGCAGAGATCCCAGCGGGGTTTTCTACGAGCAGTACTTC
CATSRDPSGVFYEQYF
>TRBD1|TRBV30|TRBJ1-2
TGTGCCTGGATAAGACAGGGGGCAGTGGGGGGCTACACCTTC
CAWIRQGAVGGYTF
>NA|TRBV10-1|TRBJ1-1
TGCGCCAGCAGTGAGTCGGCGAACACTGAAGCTTTCTTT
CASSESANTEAFF
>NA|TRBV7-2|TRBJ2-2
TGTGCCAGCAGCTCCCCCGTCGGGGAGCTGTTTTTT
CASSSPVGELFF
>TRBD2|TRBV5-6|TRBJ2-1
TGTGCCAGCAGCTTGGTCGTCTCTAGCGGGAACAATGAGCAGTTCTTC
CASSLVVSSGNNEQFF
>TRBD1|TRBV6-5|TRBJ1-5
TGTGCCAGCAGTTCCGGGACAGGGAGTCAGCCCCAGCATTTT
CASSSGTGSQPQHF